This T cell receptor beta chain was found in a study of blood T cells in healthy people across ages (dated by TCRdb to between 2015 and 2017). Looking at the study overall: In model experiments, template switching captured roughly one uniquely barcoded TCR beta cDNA molecule for every two T cells. The donors were divided into four age groups: young (average approximately 16 years), middle-aged (around 41), aged (roughly 66) and long-lived (roughly 82). To avoid experimental bias, donors of different ages were spread randomly across the sequencing lanes. Using the same blood draw, the study looked at two additional independent replicas of 1 million unique cDNA reads for two donors, one aged 18 to 30 and the other aged 80 or older. Using deep sequencing normalized with unique cDNA molecular identifiers, the study measured how TCR beta repertoire diversity changes with age.

Systemically healthy Caucasian individuals from Russia, 35 to 50 in total and aged about 6 to 100 years, were included as donors. About 10 milliliters of peripheral blood were collected from each donor into EDTA-treated Vacutainer tubes. Ficoll-Paque density-gradient centrifugation was used to isolate PBMCs, with at least 6 million per sample. Trizol reagent was used to extract total RNA from the PBMCs, yielding at least 6 micrograms per sample. For every donor, flow cytometry on a PBMC aliquot measured the percentage of naive CD45RAhigh/CD27high T cells. Based on the germline V gene (reference sequence), the CDR1 and CDR2 sequences are MNHNY and SVGAGI. The CDR3 numbers 12 residues from cysteine through phenylalanine. Only the CDR3 part of the read is kept: 36 bases, read in frame from the first base. At the junction V is shortened by 2 bases and J by 7 bases, with 8 bases in between. Findings and caveats that apply to the study as a whole: There was a strong correlation between observed TCR beta diversity and the percentage of naive T cells measured by flow cytometry. As age increased, observed TCR beta diversity per million T cells dropped in a roughly linear way, and a significant reduction was already evident by age around 41. Estimates of total diversity based on one million sequenced T cells were considered lower bounds and underestimates. Compared with the aged group, more naive CD4+ T cells, fewer expanded clones and increased TCR diversity were shown by the long-lived group, suggesting age selection. Conclusive comparison of naive and antigen-experienced compartments was prevented by the profiling of bulk unsorted PBMCs. Because the CMV infection status of the donors was unknown, age-related changes in expanded clonotypes may potentially have been confounded.

The library was prepared using 5' RACE. Instrument on record: Illumina HiSeq 2500. The second PCR ran for roughly 7 to 11 cycles and used a J-beta primer mix along with a sample-barcoded 5' primer. A unique molecular identifier was introduced onto each TCR beta cDNA molecule by a template-switch 5' adaptor carrying 12 random nucleotides. At least 3 million CDR3-containing paired-end reads were obtained from each sample. First-strand cDNA synthesis was performed from all RNA using the Mint cDNA synthesis kit, with priming by a TRBC-specific oligonucleotide. All cDNA was treated with uracil-DNA glycosylase and then went through a first 18-cycle PCR with the universal primers M1SS and BC2_uni_R. Per the original workflow: For normalization, 1 million high-quality reads were randomly selected from each sample, with every read carrying a distinct molecular identifier. Reads with shared molecular identifiers were discarded instead of being binned into consensus sequences. MiTCR, run with a Q25 quality threshold and the strictest error-elimination algorithm, handled CDR3 identification, clonotype clustering and error correction. Lower-bound total TCR beta diversity was estimated with a nonparametric unseen species model using Euler transformation. The public reads were run again by TCRdb, first through fastp at Q25 and then through MiXCR, and only productive beta chains were kept. Every CDR3 protein is listed once, alongside the most common genes and DNA of its rows. Here the V and J calls rest on TCRdb's processing, not on the authors' analysis. The sample table records more than 800,000 distinct CDR3 sequences; under 30% of these occur just once. The ten biggest clones cover about 18% of the sample.

Many counts were recorded for this clonotype. The antigen it recognizes is unknown. No much larger clone is present one base from it, and per-base qualities are unavailable. The sequence was collected from a woman at least 80 years old in good health. What was sequenced was blood. The rearrangement combines TRBV6-6 with TRBJ1-2; the D gene identity is not certain. At the DNA level, the sequence is TGTGCCAGCAGTTACCTAGAGGGTGGCTACACCTTC. This gives the protein CASSYLEGGYTF.